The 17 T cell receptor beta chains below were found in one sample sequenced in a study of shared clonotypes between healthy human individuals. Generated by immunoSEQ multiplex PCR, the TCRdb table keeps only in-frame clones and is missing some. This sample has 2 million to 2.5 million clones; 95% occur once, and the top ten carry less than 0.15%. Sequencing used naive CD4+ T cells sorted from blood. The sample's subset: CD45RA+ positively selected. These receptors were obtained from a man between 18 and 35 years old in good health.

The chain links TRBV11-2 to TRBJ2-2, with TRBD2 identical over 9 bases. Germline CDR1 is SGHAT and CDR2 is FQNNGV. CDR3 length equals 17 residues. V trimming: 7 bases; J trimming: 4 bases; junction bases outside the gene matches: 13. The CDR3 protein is CASTPIGAGGPTGELFF. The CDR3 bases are TGTGCCAGCACCCCGATAGGAGCGGGGGGTCCCACCGGGGAGCTGTTTTTT.

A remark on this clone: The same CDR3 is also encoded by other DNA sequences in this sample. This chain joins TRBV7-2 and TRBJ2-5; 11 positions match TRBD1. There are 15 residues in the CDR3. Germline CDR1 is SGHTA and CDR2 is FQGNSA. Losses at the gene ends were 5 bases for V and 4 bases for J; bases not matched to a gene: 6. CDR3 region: CASSPRDRGSETQYF. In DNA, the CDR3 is TGTGCCAGCAGCCCCCGGGACAGGGGGTCAGAGACCCAGTACTTC.

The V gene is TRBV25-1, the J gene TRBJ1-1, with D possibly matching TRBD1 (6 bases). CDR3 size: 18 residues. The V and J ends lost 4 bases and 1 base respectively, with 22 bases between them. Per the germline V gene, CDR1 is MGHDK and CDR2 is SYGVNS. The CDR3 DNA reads TGTGCCAGCAGTGTACCGGGACCGCTCTCGGGGGCGAACACTGAAGCTTTCTTT. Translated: CASSVPGPLSGANTEAFF.

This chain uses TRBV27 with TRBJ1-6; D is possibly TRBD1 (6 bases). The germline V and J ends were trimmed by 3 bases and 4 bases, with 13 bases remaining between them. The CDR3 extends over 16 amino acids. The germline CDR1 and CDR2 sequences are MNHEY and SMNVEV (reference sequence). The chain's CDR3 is CASSLGGRSYNSPLHF. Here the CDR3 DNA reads TGTGCCAGCAGTTTGGGGGGCAGAAGTTATAATTCACCCCTCCACTTT.

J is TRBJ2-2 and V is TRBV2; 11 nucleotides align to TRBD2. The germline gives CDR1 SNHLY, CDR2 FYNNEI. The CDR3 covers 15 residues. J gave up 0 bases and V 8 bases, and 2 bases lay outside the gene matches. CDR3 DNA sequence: TGTGCCAGCGGGGGACTAGCGGCGAACACCGGGGAGCTGTTTTTT. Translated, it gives CASGGLAANTGELFF.

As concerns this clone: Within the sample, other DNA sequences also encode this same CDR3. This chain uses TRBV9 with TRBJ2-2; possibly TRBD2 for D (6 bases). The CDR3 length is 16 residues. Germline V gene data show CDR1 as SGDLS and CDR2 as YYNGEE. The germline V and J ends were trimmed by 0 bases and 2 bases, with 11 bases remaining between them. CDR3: CASSVAGGANTGELFF. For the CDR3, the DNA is TGTGCCAGCAGCGTAGCTGGCGGGGCCAACACCGGGGAGCTGTTTTTT.

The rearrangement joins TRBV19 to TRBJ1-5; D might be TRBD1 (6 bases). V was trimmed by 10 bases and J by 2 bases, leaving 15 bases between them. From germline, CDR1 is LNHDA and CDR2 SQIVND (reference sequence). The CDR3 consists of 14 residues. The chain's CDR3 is CATWGRKGNQPQHF. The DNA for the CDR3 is TGTGCCACCTGGGGGCGCAAAGGCAATCAGCCCCAGCATTTT.

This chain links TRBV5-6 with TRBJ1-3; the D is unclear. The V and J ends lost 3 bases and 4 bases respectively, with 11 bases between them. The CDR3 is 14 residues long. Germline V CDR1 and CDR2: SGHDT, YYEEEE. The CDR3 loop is CASSSGTFGNTIYF. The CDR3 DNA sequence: TGTGCCAGCAGCTCGGGTACGTTCGGAAACACCATATATTTT.

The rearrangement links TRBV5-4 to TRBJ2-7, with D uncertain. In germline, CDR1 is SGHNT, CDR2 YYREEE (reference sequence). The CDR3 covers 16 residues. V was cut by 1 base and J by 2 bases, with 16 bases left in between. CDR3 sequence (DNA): TGTGCCAGCAGCTTGAACCCCACGGACGCAGCCTACGAGCAGTACTTC. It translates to CASSLNPTDAAYEQYF.

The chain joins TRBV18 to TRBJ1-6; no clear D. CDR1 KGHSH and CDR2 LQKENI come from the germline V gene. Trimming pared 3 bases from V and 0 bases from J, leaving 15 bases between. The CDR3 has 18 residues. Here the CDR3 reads CASSPISGSSSYNSPLHF. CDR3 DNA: TGTGCCAGCTCACCTATCTCGGGGTCGAGCTCCTATAATTCACCCCTCCACTTT.

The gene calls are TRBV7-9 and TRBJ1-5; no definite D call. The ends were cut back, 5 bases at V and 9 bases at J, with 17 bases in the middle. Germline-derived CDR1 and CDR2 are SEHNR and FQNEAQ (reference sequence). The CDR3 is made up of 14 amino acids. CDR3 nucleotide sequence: TGTGCCAGCAGCGAGGACTTACCAGGATGGCCCCAGCATTTT. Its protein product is CASSEDLPGWPQHF.

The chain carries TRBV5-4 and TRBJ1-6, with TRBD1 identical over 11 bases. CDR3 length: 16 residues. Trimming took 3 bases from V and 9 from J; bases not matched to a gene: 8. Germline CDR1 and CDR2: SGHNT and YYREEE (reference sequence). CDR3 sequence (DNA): TGTGCCAGCAGCTCATTAGGGACAGGGGGTTTTTCACCCCTCCACTTT. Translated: CASSSLGTGGFSPLHF.

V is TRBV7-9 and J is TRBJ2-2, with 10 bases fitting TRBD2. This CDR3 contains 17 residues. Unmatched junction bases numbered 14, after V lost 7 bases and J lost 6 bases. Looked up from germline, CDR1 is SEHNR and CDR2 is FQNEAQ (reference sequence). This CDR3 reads CASINRTASGSAGELFF. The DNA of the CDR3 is TGTGCCAGCATCAACCGGACGGCTAGCGGGAGTGCCGGGGAGCTGTTTTTT.

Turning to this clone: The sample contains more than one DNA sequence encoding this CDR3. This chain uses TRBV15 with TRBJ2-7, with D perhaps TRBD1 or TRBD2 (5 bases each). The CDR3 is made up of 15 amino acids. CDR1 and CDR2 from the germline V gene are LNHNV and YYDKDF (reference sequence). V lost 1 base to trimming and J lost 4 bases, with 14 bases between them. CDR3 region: CATSRGGTGTYEQYF. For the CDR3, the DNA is TGTGCCACCAGCAGAGGGGGGACGGGAACGTACGAGCAGTACTTC.

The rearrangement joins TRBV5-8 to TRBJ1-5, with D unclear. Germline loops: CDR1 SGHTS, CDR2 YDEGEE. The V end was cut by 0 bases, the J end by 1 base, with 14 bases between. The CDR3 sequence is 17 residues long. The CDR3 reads CASSLGLGVSSNQPQHF. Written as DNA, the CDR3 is TGTGCCAGCAGCTTGGGTCTCGGGGTTTCGAGCAATCAGCCCCAGCATTTT.

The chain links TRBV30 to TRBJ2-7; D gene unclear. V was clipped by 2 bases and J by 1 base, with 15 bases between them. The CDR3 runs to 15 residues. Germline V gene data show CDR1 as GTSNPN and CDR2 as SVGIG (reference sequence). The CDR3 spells CAWSSLGRISYEQYF. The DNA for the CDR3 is TGTGCCTGGAGTTCCCTGGGTAGGATTTCCTACGAGCAGTACTTC.

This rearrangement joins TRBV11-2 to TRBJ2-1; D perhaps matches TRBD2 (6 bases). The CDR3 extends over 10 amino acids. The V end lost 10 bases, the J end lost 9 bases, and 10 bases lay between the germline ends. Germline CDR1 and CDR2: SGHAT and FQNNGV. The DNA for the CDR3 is TGTGCCACCTCACTAGCTGAGCAGTTCTTC. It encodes CATSLAEQFF. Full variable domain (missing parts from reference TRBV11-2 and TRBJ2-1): EAGVAQSPRYKIIEKRQSVAFWCNPISGHATLYWYQQILGQGPKLLIQFQNNGVVDDSQLPKDRFSAERLKGVDSTLKIQPAKLEDSAVYLCATSLAEQFFGPGTRLTVL.